The source of this TCR beta chain is a study of cytomegalovirus exposure and HLA in healthy donors (TCRdb year 2017). About the full investigation: An earlier analysis of approximately 550 of the donors reported about 250 Gb of sequence data and about 100 million unique TCR beta sequences from 150 million to 200 million T cells. Approximately 300 gigabases of sequencing data and tens of millions of unique TCR sequences made up an early release that covered 640 HLA-typed donors. The genetic ancestry cluster associated with self-reported Caucasian donors included around 76% of the roughly 380 genotyped donors. The study aimed to test whether cataloging public T cell receptors could reveal signatures of past pathogen exposure. The T cell repertoires of 666 subjects were profiled by immunosequencing and related to cytomegalovirus serostatus. Along with the approximately 650-subject first cohort, a separate validation cohort of roughly 110 different subjects was used. To predict cytomegalovirus infection status, the study combined high-throughput TCR immunosequencing, statistical association of individual TCRs with disease status, and machine learning. In a later analysis, previously published TCR beta repertoires from several hundred donors were re-analyzed and high-resolution HLA genotyping was added so that TCR occurrence patterns could be studied. In the later analysis, no new phenotypic data were used to find candidate immune exposures; instead, reliance was placed on TCR beta sequences and their occurrence across donors. In an earlier analysis of 587 of the donors, high-throughput TCR beta sequencing was used to judge whether each TCR beta V gene segment behaved as functional or pseudogenic. Donor age, sex, ethnicity and CMV serostatus were collected together with the repertoire data. A later genetic analysis used genome-wide SNP genotypes for about 55% of the 666 donors, treating that subset as a discovery cohort. All discovery cohort repertoires had been generated using a single sequencing platform. HLA typing covered class I and class II loci at four-digit resolution. The number of typed donors differed by locus: roughly 620-640 for A, B, C, DRB1 and DQB1; some 500 for DQA1; approximately 610 for DPA1; and roughly 490 for DPB1. Five DR-DQ haplotypes were handled as single units for association and clustering, since linkage in the cohort was strong. On average, about 240,000 unique TCR beta nucleotide sequences were sequenced per donor among fewer than 500 genotyped donors of the cohort, with about 19% of those sequences being non-productive.

Remarks on this clone: Its antigen remains undetermined. Per-nucleotide qualities are absent, and no much larger clonotype sits a single base away.

Sequences MDHEN (CDR1) and SYDVKM (CDR2) are obtained from the germline V gene. Relative to germline, V is 5 bases shorter and J is 0 bases shorter, with 17 bases between their ends. From cysteine to phenylalanine, the CDR3 is 16 amino acids long. Left in the record is the CDR3 DNA by itself, 48 bases read in frame from the first base. What the authors observed across the whole study: In this cohort, only TCR beta chains were sequenced, and detectable features were limited by the absence of alpha or paired-chain data. In a later analysis, the rate of TCR association differed among HLA loci, with DRB1 alleles having the most associated TCRs and HLA-C alleles having the fewest. A later analysis found that most CMV-associated TCR beta chains appeared HLA-restricted, with HLA associations seemingly driven largely by CMV exposure. In an earlier analysis of a few hundred of the donors, most TCR beta V segments were observed in productive rearrangements about 90% or about 30% of the time, broadly matching IMGT annotations. Specific HLA alleles were associated with over 15,000 TCR beta sequences at a false discovery rate of 0.05 in a later analysis. Because HLA typing was unavailable for some donors at each locus, only the typed subset was used in association tests. Three of the identified cytomegalovirus-associated TCR beta chains were confirmed in vitro to be specific for cytomegalovirus antigens. Compared with equally common non-associated chains, HLA-associated TCR beta chains in a later analysis were more clonally expanded and had lower generation probabilities. A cluster of highly shared sequence variants was judged likely to be a technical artifact of the sequencing pipeline. The earlier analysis of 587 of the donors excluded seventeen rarely observed V segments, including chromosome 9 orphons, because counts were too low. In a later genetic analysis, a missense DCLRE1C variant was associated with V-gene and J-gene trimming of TCR beta chains, and the association was replicated in an independent cohort. Most TCR sequences were seen in very few donors, while some public TCRs were found in many individuals. Assigning TCR associations to individual alleles was difficult when HLA alleles, especially DR and DQ, strongly co-occurred. According to the authors, the approach could potentially be generalized to other disease states and immunological phenotypes. A further reported finding was that TCR beta sequences accurately predicted the HLA-A and HLA-B alleles for most subjects in the first cohort. Some IMGT-functional V segments, including TRBV6-2 and TRBV6-3, could not be told apart with the 87-base-pair reads, so those segments were excluded. Cytomegalovirus status was reported to be diagnosed by the classifier with high specificity and sensitivity in both the original and validation cohorts. According to a later analysis, parvovirus B19, influenza, CMV and Epstein-Barr virus appeared linked to several top co-occurrence clusters. Linkage disequilibrium might explain the correlated functional status among segregating V segments, but an unknown experimental factor could not be ruled out. A total of roughly 160 TCR beta chains were listed by the study as associated with cytomegalovirus. Sequencing depth was assumed to be roughly uniform across donors in the presence/absence analyses, though that assumption may not hold. Compared with the roughly 700-donor mean, donors in an Asian-associated ancestry cluster had fewer N-insertions in productive TCRs, according to a later genetic analysis. The only immune exposure information available for the cohort was CMV serostatus.

Receptor libraries were prepared by the immunoSEQ multiplex PCR assay. For the multiplex PCR, a mixture combining 60 forward primers for TCR Vbeta segments and 13 reverse primers for TCR Jbeta segments was used. The CDR3 region of rearranged TCR beta genes was amplified from genomic DNA with a multiplex PCR assay. Amplified TCR beta libraries were sequenced as 87-base-pair reads on the Illumina HiSeq System. Turning to the authors' computational methods: In a later analysis, tens of millions of unique TCR beta chains were counted across the roughly 670 repertoires, and about 10 million of these chains were shared by at least two donors. To remove PCR and sequencing errors, raw reads were error-corrected and collapsed into unique sequences using a nearest-neighbor algorithm that merged closely related sequences. CDR3 sequences were aligned to IMGT reference sequences to assign V, D and J gene segments. For a sequence to be retained, a match of at least six nucleotides to both a V gene segment and a J gene segment was required. A rearrangement counted as productive if the CDR3 had no stop codons and remained in frame with V and J, and every other rearrangement counted as non-productive. CDR3 was defined according to IMGT convention as the region running from the second conserved V-encoded cysteine to the conserved J-encoded phenylalanine. The earlier analysis of around 640 of the donors excluded sequences that lacked an unambiguous match to a single V gene segment. In an earlier analysis of about 590 of the donors, a V segment was called functional when productive rearrangements were above 56.7%, and segregating when the standard deviation between donors exceeded 5%. A statistical classification framework was built for diagnosing cytomegalovirus status from the catalog of TCR beta chain sequences. V and J gene assignment, in a later analysis, came from comparing TCR nucleotide sequences with IMGT/GENE-DB human TR gene sequences. A later analysis assigned CDR3 sequences and most-parsimonious VDJ recombination scenarios with the TCRdist pipeline. A later analysis defined each TCR beta chain by its CDR3 amino acid sequence plus V-gene family, and excluded reads lacking a unique V-gene family. In a later analysis, around 600 highly shared, low-generation-probability nucleotide sequences were removed to address suspected cross-contamination and a sequencing artifact. For each public chain, a later analysis derived a clonal expansion index from normalized ranks of inferred template counts within each repertoire. A later analysis computed generation probabilities with a VDJ recombination model fitted to out-of-frame rearrangements, and checked the results against IGoR. In a later analysis, TCR-TCR, TCR-HLA and TCR-CMV co-occurrence was scored with hypergeometric tests, and a repertoire-size bias correction was applied to TCR pairs. A later analysis estimated false discovery rates by permuting HLA or CMV assignments 20 times. In a later analysis, co-occurring TCRs were grouped with DBSCAN, and TCRdist sequence similarity was added when clustering was performed within HLA-allele-positive subsets. Co-occurrence clustering excluded repertoires with fewer than 30,000 or more than 120,000 public chains, plus five with anomalous nucleotide sharing. TCRdb limited this immuneACCESS table to in-frame rearrangements with V and J called. A share of clones is missing; checked studies link under half to unresolved V genes, and the rest is unexplained. For V, J and clone size, that table is used; D and trimming come from the DNA. The sample table shows around 67,000 clones, and 85% to 90% are seen once. The leading ten clones occupy roughly 12% of the sample.

In total, roughly 670 healthy bone marrow donors made up the cohort. At the time of sampling, every cohort member was nominally healthy, though immune exposures that went unrecorded were likely present. The donor tested CMV seropositive, placing the donor among the roughly 300 seropositive members of the cohort. Each donor provided a peripheral blood sample, and peripheral blood mononuclear cells were used for TCR beta sequencing. The Qiagen DNeasy Blood Extraction Kit was used to extract genomic DNA from the blood cell samples. Sample: PBMCs. The receptor chain draws on TRBV28 and TRBJ2-7, with TRBD2 perhaps the D gene, on 6 matching bases. The origin of this receptor is a woman younger than 45 in good health and CMV-seropositive. The CDR3 reads CASSPPGRGSSYEQYF. The bases are TGTGCCAGCAGTCCCCCGGGACGGGGGAGCTCCTACGAGCAGTACTTC. Joined to the reference TRBV28 and TRBJ2-7 proteins, this CDR3 gives the full variable domain: DVKVTQSSRYLVKRTGEKVFLECVQDMDHENMFWYRQDPGLGLRLIYFSYDVKMKEKGDIPEGYSVSREKKERFSLILESASTNQTSMYLCASSPPGRGSSYEQYFGPGTRLTVT.